Given below is one T cell receptor (beta chain) in context. This entry belongs to a study of blood T cell repertoires in COVID-19. Overall study context: Spain, Italy and the United States supplied samples that represented acute and convalescent COVID-19.

The V gene lost 5 bases and the J gene lost 4 bases, with 14 bases spanning the gap. Per germline, CDR1 GTSNPN and CDR2 SVGIG (reference sequence). The CDR3 contains 13 residues. Authors' analysis steps: Nucleated cell number was recorded as an estimate derived from reference gene primer amplification. The data were produced by immunoSEQ multiplex PCR, yet TCRdb's version contains in-frame clones alone and is incomplete. The DNA was the basis for D and trimming; V, J and clone size are from that table. The sample lists 150,000 to 200,000 clones, over 75% occurring once. The sequence derives from a woman under 30 who had recovered from COVID-19. The sequencing input was PBMCs or T cells enriched from blood (not recorded which). This chain connects TRBV30 to TRBJ1-2; maybe TRBD1 (5 bases). The CDR3 reads CAWYWGVGYGYTF. The CDR3 nucleotides read TGTGCCTGGTACTGGGGGGTCGGCTATGGCTACACCTTC.